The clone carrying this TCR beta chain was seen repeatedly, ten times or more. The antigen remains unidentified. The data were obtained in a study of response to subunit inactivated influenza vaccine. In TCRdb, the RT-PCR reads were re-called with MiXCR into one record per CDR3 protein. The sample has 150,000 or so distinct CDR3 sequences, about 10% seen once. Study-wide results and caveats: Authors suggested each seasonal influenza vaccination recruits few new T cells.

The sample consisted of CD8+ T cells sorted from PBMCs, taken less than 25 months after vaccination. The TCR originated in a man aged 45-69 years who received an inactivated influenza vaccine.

CDR3 DNA: TGCAGCGTTCTGGAAAGTGGTGAGCAGTTCTTC. It specifies CSVLESGEQFF. The V gene is TRBV29-1, the J gene TRBJ2-1; D gene uncertain. This CDR3 is built from 11 residues. Germline CDR1 SQVTM, CDR2 ANQGSEA. Trimming removed 5 bases from V and 9 bases from J, with 11 bases in between.